Listed here is a single T cell receptor (beta chain). The sample originates from a study of blood T cells in healthy people across ages. Donors each provided around 10 milliliters of peripheral blood. Samples each had at least 6 micrograms of total RNA extracted. The CDR3 totals 13 residues. Germline CDR1 is MNHEY and CDR2 is SVGEGT. The V gene lost 3 bases and the J gene lost 4 bases, with 7 bases spanning the gap. With a J-beta primer mix and a sample-barcoded 5' primer, a second PCR ran about 6 to 11 cycles. One entry per CDR3 protein, called by TCRdb with MiXCR from the 5' RACE reads. The sample consists of 950,000 to 1,200,000 distinct CDR3 sequences, around two fifths of them appearing once.

Sequencing used blood. This sequence was found in a man aged 18 to 29 in good health. The V and J genes are TRBV6-2 or TRBV6-3 and TRBJ1-5, with unresolved D. The CDR3 sequence is CASSYLQNQPQHF. CDR3 bases: TGTGCCAGCAGTTATTTACAGAATCAGCCCCAGCATTTT.